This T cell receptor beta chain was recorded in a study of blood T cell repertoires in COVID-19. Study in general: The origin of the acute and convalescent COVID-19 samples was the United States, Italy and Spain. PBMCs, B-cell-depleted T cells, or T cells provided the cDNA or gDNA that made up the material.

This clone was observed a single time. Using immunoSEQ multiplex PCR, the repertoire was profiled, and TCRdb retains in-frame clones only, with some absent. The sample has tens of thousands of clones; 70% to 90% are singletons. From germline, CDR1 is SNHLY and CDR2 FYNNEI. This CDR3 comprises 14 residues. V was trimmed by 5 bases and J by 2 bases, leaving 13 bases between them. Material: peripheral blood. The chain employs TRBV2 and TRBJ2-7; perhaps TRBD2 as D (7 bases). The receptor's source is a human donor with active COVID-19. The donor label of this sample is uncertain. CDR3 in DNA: TGTGCCAGCAGTTCGGGGGGCGCGACCTACGAGCAGTACTTC. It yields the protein CASSSGGATYEQYF.